Listed here is a single T cell receptor (beta chain). This entry is derived from a study of blood T cell repertoires in COVID-19. Looking at the study overall: Donors in the United States, Italy and Spain gave samples during acute or convalescent COVID-19. T cells, B-cell-depleted T cells, or PBMCs provided the cDNA or gDNA that served as material.

Libraries were prepared by immunoSEQ multiplex PCR; TCRdb keeps only in-frame clonotypes and omits some of them. The table has hundreds of thousands of clones, approximately 86% seen once. The study counted Cohort 3 donors as recovered given two negative PCRs, clearance, or symptom resolution. The ends lost 0 bases at V and 5 bases at J; junction bases unmatched: 14. This CDR3 comprises 18 residues. Germline lookup yields CDR1 LGHNA and CDR2 YNFKEQ. The chain has TRBV4-2 and TRBJ2-5; 8 bases map to TRBD2. The receptor was isolated from a woman under 30 who had recovered from COVID-19. The specimen sequenced was PBMCs or T cells enriched from blood (not recorded which). CDR3 in amino acids: CASSQDGGEAGVRETQYF. CDR3 bases: TGTGCCAGCAGCCAAGACGGCGGTGAAGCGGGAGTTCGGGAGACCCAGTACTTC.